This TCR beta chain was captured in a study of control samples from healthy donors and cancer patients. Per the germline V gene, CDR1 is SGHRS and CDR2 is YFSETQ. The CDR3 totals 12 residues. The germline V and J ends were trimmed by 5 bases and 0 bases, with 5 bases remaining between them. Repertoires were generated with immunoSEQ multiplex PCR, while TCRdb's copy carries only in-frame clones and drops some. The data show about 19,000 clones, approximately 78% seen once. V gene TRBV5-1 combines with J gene TRBJ2-5; D ambiguous. The origin of this receptor is a man aged 80 or over with head and neck cancer. Input material: PBMCs. The CDR3 sequence is CASRQNQETQYF. The CDR3 DNA sequence: TGCGCCAGCAGACAGAACCAAGAGACCCAGTACTTC.